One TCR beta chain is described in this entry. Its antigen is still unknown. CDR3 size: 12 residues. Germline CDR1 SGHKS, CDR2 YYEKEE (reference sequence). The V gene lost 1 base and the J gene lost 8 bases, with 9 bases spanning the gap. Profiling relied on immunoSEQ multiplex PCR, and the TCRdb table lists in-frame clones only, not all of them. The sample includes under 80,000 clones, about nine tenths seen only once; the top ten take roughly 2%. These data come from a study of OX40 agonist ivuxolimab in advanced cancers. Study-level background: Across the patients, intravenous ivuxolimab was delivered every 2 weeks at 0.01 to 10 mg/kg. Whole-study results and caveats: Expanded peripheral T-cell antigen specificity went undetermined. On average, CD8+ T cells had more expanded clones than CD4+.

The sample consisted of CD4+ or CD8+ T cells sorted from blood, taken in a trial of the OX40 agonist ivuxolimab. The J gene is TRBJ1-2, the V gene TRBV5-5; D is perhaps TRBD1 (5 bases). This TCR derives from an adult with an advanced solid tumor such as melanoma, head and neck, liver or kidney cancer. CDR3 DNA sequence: TGTGCCAGCAGCTTGCAGGGTGAGGGCTACACCTTC. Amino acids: CASSLQGEGYTF.